The present T cell receptor beta chain was sequenced within a study of post-analysis software for immune sequencing data (dated by TCRdb to the mid-2010s). Regarding the research as a whole: The recorded disease courses included relapsing-remitting, secondary progressive and progressive-relapsing multiple sclerosis, and some patients had no subtype annotation. The patient repertoires were compared against 11 previously published healthy control repertoires obtained from donors aged 6 to 25 years. A subset of samples was prepared in parallel using single-end sample barcoding, then pooled and co-amplified after Illumina adapter ligation.

Worth noting for this clonotype: It has no known antigen specificity. Compared with germline, one end of the junction differs, possibly owing to a read error.

The library was generated by PCR. Sequencing was performed on an Illumina HiSeq 2500. To reduce PCR and sequencing biases, unique molecular identifiers were incorporated into the TCR beta cDNA libraries. Some 500,000 cDNA molecules were obtained for every 1 to 10 million input T cells, so each molecule roughly corresponded to one T cell. Patient libraries were prepared and sequenced with the same protocol used for the earlier healthy control dataset. Within a given batch, samples were prepared together, multiplexed and sequenced on the same HiSeq lane. The study's processing was this. MIGEC was used to process the raw barcoded reads, and molecular identifier groups with only a single read were discarded before consensus assembly and CDR3 extraction. Clonotype tables were post-analysed with VDJtools, and diversity was normalized by down-sampling all datasets to the smallest sample size. In repertoire overlap clustering, CDR3 amino acid sequences, but not nucleotide sequences, were matched to correct batch-related cross-sample contamination. TCRdb's own reprocessing of the public reads used fastp at Q25 and MiXCR and kept productive beta chains. Each entry merges the rows of one CDR3 protein and shows their most common DNA and genes. What appears here as the V and J calls and clone size reflects TCRdb's work, not the paper's. In all, the sample holds fewer than 850,000 distinct CDR3 sequences, and roughly 27% of those were seen once. More than 0.45% of the sample lies in the top ten.

The full study reports these points: Significantly lower normalized Chao1 diversity was found in multiple sclerosis patients than in controls, suggesting substantial peripheral T-cell clonal expansion. Patients showed significantly higher frequencies than controls for about 5 TRBV segments, among them TRBV5-6, TRBV5-1 and TRBV20-1. Direct clustering with F measure revealed strong co-clustering of samples prepared in the same batch, which led to a batch-effect correction. The multiple sclerosis patient group was slightly younger than the control group.

To demonstrate the VDJtools post-analysis software, TCR beta repertoires were profiled from the peripheral blood of about 14 young patients with multiple sclerosis. The multiple sclerosis patients were children and adolescents ranging in age from about 6 to 17 years. CDR1 LGHNA and CDR2 YSLEER are derived from the germline V gene. From the cysteine through the phenylalanine, the CDR3 covers 15 amino acids. The sequence is cut down to CDR3 DNA, 45 bases in frame from base 1. The chain couples TRBV4-3 to TRBJ2-7; 8 central bases correspond to TRBD1. The sequencing sample was made of blood. This clonotype was sampled from a girl aged 5-17 years with multiple sclerosis. The DNA sequence is TGCGTCAGCAGCCAAGACAGGGGCGGAGGCTACGAGCAGTACTTC. Translated, this gives CVSSQDRGGGYEQYF.